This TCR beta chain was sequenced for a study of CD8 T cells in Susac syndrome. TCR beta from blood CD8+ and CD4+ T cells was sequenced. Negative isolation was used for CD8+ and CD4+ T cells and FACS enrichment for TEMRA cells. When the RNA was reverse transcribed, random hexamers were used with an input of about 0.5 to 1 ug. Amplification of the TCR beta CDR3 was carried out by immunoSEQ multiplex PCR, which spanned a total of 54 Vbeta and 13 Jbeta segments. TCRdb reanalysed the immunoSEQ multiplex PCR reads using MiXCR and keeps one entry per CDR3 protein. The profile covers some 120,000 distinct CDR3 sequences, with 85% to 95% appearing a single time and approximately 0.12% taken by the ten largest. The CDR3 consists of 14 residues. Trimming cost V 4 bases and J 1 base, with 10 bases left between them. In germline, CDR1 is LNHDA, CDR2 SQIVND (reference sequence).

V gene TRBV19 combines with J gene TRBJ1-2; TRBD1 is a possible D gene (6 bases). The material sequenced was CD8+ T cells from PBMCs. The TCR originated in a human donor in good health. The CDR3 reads CASSNTQGNYGYTF. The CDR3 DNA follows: TGTGCCAGTAGTAATACACAGGGTAACTATGGCTACACCTTC.